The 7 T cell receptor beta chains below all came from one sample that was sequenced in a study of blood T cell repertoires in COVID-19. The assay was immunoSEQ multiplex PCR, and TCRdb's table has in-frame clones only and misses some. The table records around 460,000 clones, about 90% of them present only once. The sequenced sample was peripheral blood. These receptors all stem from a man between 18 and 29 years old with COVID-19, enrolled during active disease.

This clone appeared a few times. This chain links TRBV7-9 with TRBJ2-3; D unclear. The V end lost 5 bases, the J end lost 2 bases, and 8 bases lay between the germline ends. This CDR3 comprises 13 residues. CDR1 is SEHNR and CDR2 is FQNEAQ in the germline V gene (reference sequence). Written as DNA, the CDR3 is TGTGCCAGCAGCCGAGTGAACACAGATACGCAGTATTTT. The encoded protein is CASSRVNTDTQYF. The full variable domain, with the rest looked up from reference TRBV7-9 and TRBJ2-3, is DTGVSQNPRHKITKRGQNVTFRCDPISEHNRLYWYRQTLGQGPEFLTYFQNEAQLEKSRLLSDRFSAERPKGSFSTLEIQRTEQGDSAMYLCASSRVNTDTQYFGPGTRLTVL.

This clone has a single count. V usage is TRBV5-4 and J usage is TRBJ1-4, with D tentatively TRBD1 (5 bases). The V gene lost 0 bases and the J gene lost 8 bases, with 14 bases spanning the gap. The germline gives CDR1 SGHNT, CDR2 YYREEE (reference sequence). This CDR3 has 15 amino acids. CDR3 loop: CASSLEGRVGEKLFF. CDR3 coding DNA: TGTGCCAGCAGCTTGGAGGGGAGGGTTGGAGAAAAACTGTTTTTT.

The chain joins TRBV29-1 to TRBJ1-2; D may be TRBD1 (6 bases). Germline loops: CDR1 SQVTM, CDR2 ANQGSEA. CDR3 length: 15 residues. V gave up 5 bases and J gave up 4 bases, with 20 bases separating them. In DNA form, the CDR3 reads TGCAGCGTTACCCCTCGACAGGCAAGGGGCTATGGCTACACCTTC. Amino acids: CSVTPRQARGYGYTF. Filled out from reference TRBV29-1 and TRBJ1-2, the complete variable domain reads SAVISQKPSRDICQRGTSLTIQCQVDSQVTMMFWYRQQPGQSLTLIATANQGSEATYESGFVIDKFPISRPNLTFSTLTVSNMSPEDSSIYLCSVTPRQARGYGYTFGSGTRLTVV.

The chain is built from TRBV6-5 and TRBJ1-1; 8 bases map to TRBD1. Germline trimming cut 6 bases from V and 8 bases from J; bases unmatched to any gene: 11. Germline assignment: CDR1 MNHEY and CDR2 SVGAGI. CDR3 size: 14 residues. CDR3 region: CASRHIFDRGEAFF. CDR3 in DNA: TGTGCCAGCAGACATATATTCGACAGGGGCGAAGCTTTCTTT.

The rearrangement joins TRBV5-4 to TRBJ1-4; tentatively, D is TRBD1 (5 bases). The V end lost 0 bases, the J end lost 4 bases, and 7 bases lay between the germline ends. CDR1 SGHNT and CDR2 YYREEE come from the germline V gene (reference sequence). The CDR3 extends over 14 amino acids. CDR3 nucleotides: TGTGCCAGCAGCTTGGACAGGAGTAATGAAAAACTGTTTTTT. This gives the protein CASSLDRSNEKLFF.

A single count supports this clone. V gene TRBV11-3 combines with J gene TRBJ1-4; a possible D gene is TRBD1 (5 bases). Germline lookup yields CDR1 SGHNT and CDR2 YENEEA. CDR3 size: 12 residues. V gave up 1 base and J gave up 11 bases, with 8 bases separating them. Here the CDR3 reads CASSLGRGKLFF. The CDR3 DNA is TGTGCCAGCAGCTTAGGTCGGGGGAAACTGTTTTTT.

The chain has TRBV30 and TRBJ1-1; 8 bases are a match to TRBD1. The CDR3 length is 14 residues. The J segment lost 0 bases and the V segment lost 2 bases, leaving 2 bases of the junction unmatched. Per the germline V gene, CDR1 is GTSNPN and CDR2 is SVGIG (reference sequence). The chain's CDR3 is CAWSWTGLNTEAFF. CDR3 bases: TGTGCCTGGAGTTGGACAGGGTTGAACACTGAAGCTTTCTTT.